Following are 14 T cell receptor beta chains from one sample sequenced in a study of control samples from healthy donors and cancer patients. Profiling relied on immunoSEQ multiplex PCR, and the TCRdb table lists in-frame clones only, not all of them. In the table there are fewer than 90,000 clones, about 88% of which are singletons. The specimen was blood. The receptors shown here come from a woman between 45 and 60 years old in good health.

V is TRBV4-1 and J is TRBJ2-4, with D perhaps TRBD1 (5 bases). V lost 2 bases to trimming and J lost 0 bases, with 14 bases between them. This CDR3 comprises 17 residues. Germline CDR1 reads MGHRA; CDR2 reads YSYEKL. The CDR3 DNA is TGCGCCAGCAGCCAACGACAGATTTTCCTAGCCAAAAACATTCAGTACTTC. Its protein is CASSQRQIFLAKNIQYF.

This sequence joins TRBV29-1 and TRBJ2-3, with 12 bases lining up with TRBD1. The CDR3 consists of 14 residues. V lost 4 bases to trimming and J lost 3 bases; unmatched junction nucleotides: 2. In germline, CDR1 is SQVTM, CDR2 ANQGSEA. This CDR3 is CSVGDRGRTDTQYF. The DNA for the CDR3 is TGCAGCGTTGGGGACAGGGGGCGGACAGATACGCAGTATTTT.

This clone was counted a single time. The chain carries TRBV6-2 or TRBV6-3 and TRBJ1-1; D is unresolved. Trimming took off 4 bases at V and 5 bases at J, with 14 bases between the two ends. Germline V gene data show CDR1 as MNHEY and CDR2 as SVGEGT. There are 14 residues in the CDR3. The CDR3 spells CASSFNPRMTEAFF. The CDR3 nucleotides read TGTGCCAGCAGTTTCAATCCTCGTATGACTGAAGCTTTCTTT.

This chain connects TRBV6-5 to TRBJ2-5; 10 nucleotides align to TRBD2. V lost 5 bases to trimming and J lost 2 bases; unmatched junction nucleotides: 5. This CDR3 has 15 amino acids. Per the germline V gene, CDR1 is MNHEY and CDR2 is SVGAGI. The CDR3 is CASSQLAGTQETQYF. The DNA of the CDR3 is TGTGCCAGCAGTCAACTAGCGGGGACACAAGAGACCCAGTACTTC.

This chain uses TRBV12-3 or TRBV12-4 with TRBJ2-1; unclear D gene. The V gene lost 7 bases and the J gene lost 12 bases, with 16 bases spanning the gap. This CDR3 spans 12 amino acids. The CDR3 reads CASTIPPLTQFF. CDR3 in DNA: TGTGCCAGCACCATACCCCCCCTGACGCAGTTCTTC.

The rearrangement links TRBV6-5 to TRBJ2-2, with 13 bases matching TRBD2. The CDR3 sequence is 16 residues long. Trimming cost V 2 bases and J 5 bases; bases outside gene matches: 2. CDR1 and CDR2 from the germline V gene are MNHEY and SVGAGI. The CDR3 region is CASSYTSGGGTGELFF. The CDR3 nucleotides are TGTGCCAGCAGTTACACTAGCGGGGGGGGAACCGGGGAGCTGTTTTTT.

This clone was counted a single time. V and J are TRBV9 and TRBJ1-3, with 7 bases aligning to TRBD1. Germline CDR1 and CDR2: SGDLS and YYNGEE. Trimming cost V 1 base and J 4 bases; bases outside gene matches: 5. The CDR3 has 15 residues. The CDR3 loop is CASSVWGDSGNTIYF. The DNA of the CDR3 is TGTGCCAGCAGCGTATGGGGGGACAGCGGAAACACCATATATTTT.

The genes are TRBV7-9 and TRBJ1-4, with TRBD1 matching 7 bases. CDR3 size: 14 residues. V lost 3 bases to trimming and J lost 12 bases; unmatched junction nucleotides: 10. CDR1 SEHNR and CDR2 FQNEAQ come from the germline V gene (reference sequence). The CDR3 sequence is CASSFRGGREELFF. CDR3 nucleotide sequence: TGTGCCAGCAGCTTTAGAGGGGGCAGGGAGGAACTGTTTTTT.

A few counts support this clone. The chain is built from TRBV5-6 and TRBJ2-7, with TRBD2 matching over 9 bases. V was pared by 3 bases and J by 2 bases, with 6 bases of the junction left unmatched. Germline V gene lookup returns CDR1 SGHDT and CDR2 YYEEEE. The CDR3 totals 15 residues. The CDR3 DNA sequence: TGTGCCAGCAGCTATGGACTAGCGAGCACCTACGAGCAGTACTTC. It yields the protein CASSYGLASTYEQYF.

V is TRBV7-2 and J is TRBJ2-7; TRBD2 might be the D (6 bases). The germline V gene encodes CDR1 SGHTA and CDR2 FQGNSA. This CDR3 has 13 residues. Deletions cut 5 bases from V and 6 bases from J, with 14 bases between. The DNA for the CDR3 is TGTGCCAGCAGCCTCTCCTGGGGAGGCGAGCAGTACTTC. This encodes CASSLSWGGEQYF.

By proportion, this clone is medium-sized. This chain uses TRBV30 with TRBJ1-6; D possibly corresponds to TRBD1 (5 bases). The CDR3 spans 13 residues. Germline-derived CDR1 and CDR2 are GTSNPN and SVGIG (reference sequence). The V end lost 0 bases, the J end lost 9 bases, and 9 bases lay between the germline ends. As DNA, the CDR3 is TGTGCCTGGAGTGTGGGGACTGCTTCACCCCTCCACTTT. This encodes CAWSVGTASPLHF.

The rearrangement links TRBV3-1 (or the pseudogene TRBV3-2) to TRBJ1-2; possibly TRBD1 for D (6 bases). This CDR3 comprises 14 residues. Germline CDR1 is LGHDT and CDR2 is YNNKEL (reference sequence). V was pared by 4 bases and J by 3 bases, with 12 bases between. The CDR3 loop is CASSPLGGHYGYTF. CDR3 coding DNA: TGTGCCAGCAGCCCGCTCGGGGGCCACTATGGCTACACCTTC.

This chain uses TRBV29-1 with TRBJ2-7, with TRBD2 identical over 10 bases. Germline V CDR1 and CDR2: SQVTM, ANQGSEA. V lost 3 bases, J lost 4 bases, and 0 bases stayed unmatched. The CDR3 is 12 amino acids. In nucleotides, the CDR3 is TGCAGCGTTGATAGCGGGGGGTACGAGCAGTACTTC. Its translation is CSVDSGGYEQYF.

This chain connects TRBV4-1 to TRBJ2-3; possibly TRBD1 for D (6 bases). Trimming stripped 4 bases from V and 2 bases from J, with 19 bases between. Germline V gene data show CDR1 as MGHRA and CDR2 as YSYEKL. The CDR3 runs to 17 residues. The CDR3 region is CASSRKYQGHLTDTQYF. Written as DNA, the CDR3 is TGCGCCAGCAGCCGCAAGTACCAGGGACACCTCACAGATACGCAGTATTTT.